This T cell receptor (beta chain) was documented in a study of radiation and T cells in renal cell carcinoma. Broader study findings: Top 100 clonotypes averaged around 54% in irradiated versus about 40% in nephrectomy-only tumors. Compared with controls, irradiated tumors had more, larger dominant CDR3 motifs.

Concerning this clone itself: What it recognizes is unknown.

The repertoire was sequenced with immunoSEQ multiplex PCR; TCRdb's copy has only in-frame clones and lacks some. The sample carries nearly 20,000 clones, roughly 62% recorded once. This sample's treatment: 15 Gy SBRT to primary tumor, nephrectomy 4 weeks later. This receptor was taken from a woman aged 70-85 years with renal cell carcinoma. Sample: tumor tissue, taken from a patient whose treatment included radiotherapy and nephrectomy.

CDR3: CASSIMAEAFF. The CDR3 DNA reads as TGTGCCAGTAGTATTATGGCTGAAGCTTTCTTT. V gene TRBV19 combines with J gene TRBJ1-1; D is unresolved. Deletions cut 3 bases from V and 6 bases from J, with 5 bases between. Germline CDR1 is LNHDA and CDR2 is SQIVND (reference sequence). The CDR3 extends over 11 amino acids.